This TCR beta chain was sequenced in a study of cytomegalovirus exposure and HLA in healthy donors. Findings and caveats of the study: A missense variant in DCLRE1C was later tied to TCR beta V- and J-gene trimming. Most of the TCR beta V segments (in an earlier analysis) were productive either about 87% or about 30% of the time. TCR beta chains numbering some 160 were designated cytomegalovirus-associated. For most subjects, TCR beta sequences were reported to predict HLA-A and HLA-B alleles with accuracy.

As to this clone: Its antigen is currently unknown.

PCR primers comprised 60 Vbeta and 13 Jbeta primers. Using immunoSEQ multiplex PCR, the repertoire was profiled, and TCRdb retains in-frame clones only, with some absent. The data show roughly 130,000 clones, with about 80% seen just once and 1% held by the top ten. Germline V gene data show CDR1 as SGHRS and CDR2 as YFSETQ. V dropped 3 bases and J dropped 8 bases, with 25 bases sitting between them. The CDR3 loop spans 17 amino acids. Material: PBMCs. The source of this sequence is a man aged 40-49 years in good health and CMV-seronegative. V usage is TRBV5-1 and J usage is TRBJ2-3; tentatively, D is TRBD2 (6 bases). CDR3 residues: CASSSGLASLGRGTQYF. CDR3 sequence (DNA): TGCGCCAGCAGCTCGGGCCTAGCAAGCCTGGGGCGGGGTACGCAGTATTTT.